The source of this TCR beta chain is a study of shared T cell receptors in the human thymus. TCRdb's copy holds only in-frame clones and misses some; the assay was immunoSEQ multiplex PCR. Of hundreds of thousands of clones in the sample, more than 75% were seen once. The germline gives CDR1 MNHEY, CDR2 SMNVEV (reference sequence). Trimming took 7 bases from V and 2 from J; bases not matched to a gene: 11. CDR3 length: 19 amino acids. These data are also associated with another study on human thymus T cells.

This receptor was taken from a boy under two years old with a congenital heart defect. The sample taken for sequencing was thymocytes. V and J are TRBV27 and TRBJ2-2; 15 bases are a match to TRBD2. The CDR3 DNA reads TGTGCCAGCACCCGAAAACCGGGACTAGCGGGAGGAAACACCGGGGAGCTGTTTTTT. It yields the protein CASTRKPGLAGGNTGELFF.